Here is one TCR beta chain with its context. The data were taken from a study of blood T cell repertoires in COVID-19. Across the study: Acute and convalescent COVID-19 specimens originated in the United States, Italy and Spain. PBMCs, B-cell-depleted T cells, or T cells were the source of the cDNA or gDNA that made up the material.

There are 13 residues in the CDR3. Germline CDR1 and CDR2: MRHNA and SNTAGT. The ends were cut back, 3 bases at V and 3 bases at J, with 8 bases in the middle. Methods used by the authors: Scientists estimated how many nucleated cells there were by amplifying reference gene primers. Sequencing used immunoSEQ multiplex PCR; TCRdb keeps in-frame clones, though not all of them. The V and J calls and the clone size are those of that table, but D and trimming were determined from the DNA. The sample has 80,000 to 100,000 clones; roughly 86% are singletons. The sample was peripheral blood. The rearrangement uses TRBV6-4 and TRBJ1-2; possible D gene TRBD1, 5 bases. The TCR was taken from a woman aged 80 or over in a cohort sampled during active or convalescent COVID-19. DNA of the CDR3: TGTGCCAGCAGTGAGACAGCCGACTATGGCTACACCTTC. It codes for CASSETADYGYTF.